These 14 T cell receptor beta chains were sequenced from one sample in a study of blood T cell repertoires in COVID-19. Repertoires were generated with immunoSEQ multiplex PCR, while TCRdb's copy carries only in-frame clones and drops some. Of hundreds of thousands of clones in the sample, more than 75% are singletons; the top ten hold approximately 6.2%. Sequenced sample: peripheral blood. Receptors originate from a man aged 55 to 70 who had recovered from COVID-19.

This clone was found a few times. The chain combines TRBV4-2 with TRBJ2-2; 8 positions match TRBD2. Germline loops: CDR1 LGHNA, CDR2 YNFKEQ. CDR3 size: 15 residues. J lost 8 bases, V lost 7 bases, and 12 bases had no gene match. The CDR3 DNA sequence: TGTGCCAGCACTGGTGAGCGGGAGCCTGAGGGGGAGCTGTTTTTT. It encodes CASTGEREPEGELFF.

This clone was recorded a few times. J is TRBJ1-2 and V is TRBV6-2 or TRBV6-3, with a tentative D call TRBD1 (5 bases). Per the germline V gene, CDR1 is MNHEY and CDR2 is SVGEGT. The CDR3 consists of 14 residues. The ends were cut back, 5 bases at V and 8 bases at J, with 18 bases in the middle. CDR3: CASSPDTGGRGYTF. CDR3 sequence (DNA): TGTGCCAGCAGTCCGGACACAGGCGGGAGAGGCTACACCTTC.

V and J are TRBV7-2 and TRBJ2-7; 14 bases match TRBD2. The CDR3 totals 16 residues. The J segment lost 5 bases and the V segment lost 2 bases, leaving 5 bases of the junction unmatched. Germline CDR1 reads SGHTA; CDR2 reads FQGNSA. The CDR3 sequence: CASSLPPGLAGDEQYF. The CDR3 DNA follows: TGTGCCAGCAGCTTACCCCCGGGACTAGCGGGAGACGAGCAGTACTTC.

This clone was detected once. The chain couples TRBV5-1 to TRBJ2-5, with TRBD1 matching over 8 bases. CDR3 length: 16 amino acids. The trim removed 5 bases at V and 1 base at J, leaving 10 bases unmatched. Germline-derived CDR1 and CDR2 are SGHRS and YFSETQ. In DNA form, the CDR3 reads TGCGCCAGCAGGCCCCCCGGGACAGGAGGCCAAGAGACCCAGTACTTC. Its translation is CASRPPGTGGQETQYF.

As to this clone: This sample also contains other DNA sequences that code for the same CDR3. J is TRBJ2-3 and V is TRBV30; D might be TRBD2 (6 bases). The ends were cut back, 0 bases at V and 0 bases at J, with 13 bases in the middle. The CDR3 has 16 residues. The germline CDR1 and CDR2 sequences are GTSNPN and SVGIG (reference sequence). CDR3 in amino acids: CAWSVLSGTSTDTQYF. In DNA form, the CDR3 reads TGTGCCTGGAGTGTACTTTCAGGGACTAGCACAGATACGCAGTATTTT.

This clone has only one observation. J is TRBJ1-5 and V is TRBV6-1; TRBD1 matches at 7 bases. Trimming removed 3 bases from V and 3 bases from J; junction bases left unmatched: 2. The germline CDR1 and CDR2 sequences are MNHNS and SASEGT. This CDR3 is built from 14 residues. The CDR3 bases are TGTGCCAGCAGTGAGGGACAGATCAATCAGCCCCAGCATTTT. Translated, it gives CASSEGQINQPQHF.

This chain joins TRBV9 and TRBJ1-2, with a weak D call TRBD1 (6 bases). Germline V gene sequence: CDR1 SGDLS, CDR2 YYNGEE. With 4 bases removed from V and 2 bases from J, the gap between germline ends came to 15 bases. The CDR3 has 15 residues. DNA for the CDR3: TGTGCCAGCAGCTTACGAGACAGGTCGAACTATGGCTACACCTTC. This sequence encodes CASSLRDRSNYGYTF.

The chain recombines TRBV3-1 (or the pseudogene TRBV3-2) with TRBJ2-2; the match to TRBD2 covers 7 bases. The V gene's germline CDR1 is LGHDT and CDR2 YNNKEL (reference sequence). Unmatched junction bases numbered 0, after V lost 4 bases and J lost 4 bases. The CDR3 covers 13 residues. CDR3: CASSRGSTGELFF. The CDR3 DNA sequence: TGTGCCAGCAGCCGCGGGAGCACCGGGGAGCTGTTTTTT.

This chain connects TRBV10-3 to TRBJ2-3; D gene ambiguous. Looked up from germline, CDR1 is ENHRY and CDR2 is SYGVKD. The CDR3 totals 14 residues. The V and J ends lost 4 bases and 5 bases respectively, with 13 bases between them. CDR3 loop: CAISAVTSGDTQYF. The CDR3, as DNA: TGTGCCATCAGTGCCGTCACGTCGGGAGATACGCAGTATTTT.

V and J are TRBV29-1 and TRBJ1-1; D is unresolved. The ends were cut back, 7 bases at V and 8 bases at J, with 11 bases in the middle. CDR3 length: 10 residues. Germline V gene lookup returns CDR1 SQVTM and CDR2 ANQGSEA. This CDR3 reads CSAALKEAFF. The CDR3 nucleotides are TGCAGCGCCGCGCTCAAAGAAGCTTTCTTT.

In the case of this clone: This sample includes further DNA sequences coding for the same CDR3. V is TRBV14 and J is TRBJ1-2, with D possibly being TRBD1 (5 bases). Germline-derived CDR1 and CDR2 are SGHDN and FVKESK. The V end lost 3 bases, the J end lost 4 bases, and 6 bases lay between the germline ends. CDR3 size: 12 residues. The CDR3 here is CASSQGRYGYTF. The CDR3 nucleotides read TGTGCCAGCAGCCAGGGGCGCTATGGCTACACCTTC.

This sequence joins TRBV6-5 and TRBJ1-3; 9 bases match TRBD1. The ends lost 6 bases at V and 3 bases at J; junction bases unmatched: 6. Per germline, CDR1 MNHEY and CDR2 SVGAGI. This CDR3 has 15 amino acids. The CDR3 nucleotides are TGTGCCAGCAGCCGGGGGACAGGGTTTGGAAACACCATATATTTT. Residues: CASSRGTGFGNTIYF.

The rearrangement uses TRBV6-5 and TRBJ1-1, with D possibly matching TRBD1 (6 bases). Per the germline V gene, CDR1 is MNHEY and CDR2 is SVGAGI. This CDR3 has 13 residues. The V end was cut by 7 bases, the J end by 0 bases, with 9 bases between. The CDR3 here is CASIGQMNTEAFF. Written as DNA, the CDR3 is TGTGCCAGCATCGGACAGATGAACACTGAAGCTTTCTTT.

The chain combines TRBV28 with TRBJ2-7; 9 bases agree with TRBD1. The CDR3 contains 15 residues. Germline CDR1 and CDR2: MDHEN and SYDVKM. The V and J ends lost 5 bases and 0 bases, in that order; junction bases with no gene match: 5. The CDR3 nucleotides are TGTGCCAGCAGTACTAGACAGGGGGGCTCCTACGAGCAGTACTTC. Encoded protein: CASSTRQGGSYEQYF. Full variable domain (missing parts from reference TRBV28 and TRBJ2-7): DVKVTQSSRYLVKRTGEKVFLECVQDMDHENMFWYRQDPGLGLRLIYFSYDVKMKEKGDIPEGYSVSREKKERFSLILESASTNQTSMYLCASSTRQGGSYEQYFGPGTRLTVT.